This T cell receptor (beta chain) is drawn from a study of technical replicates of blood from several donors. The junction had 6 bases not matched to a gene; V was cut back by 4 bases and J by 0 bases. Germline values: CDR1 MGHRA, CDR2 YSYEKL. The CDR3 loop spans 15 amino acids. The table came from immunoSEQ multiplex PCR; TCRdb's copy has only in-frame clones and leaves some out. The table shows approximately 76,000 clones, with 90% to 95% occurring only once. The chain employs TRBV4-1 and TRBJ2-7; 7 bases agree with TRBD1. The material sequenced was T cells isolated from PBMCs. The source is a human donor in good health. The CDR3 nucleotides read TGCGCCAGCAGCCTTAAGGACAGGAGCTCCTACGAGCAGTACTTC. Its protein product is CASSLKDRSSYEQYF.